The T cell receptor (beta chain) under discussion was sequenced for a study of T cells expressing NK-cell markers. Germline CDR1 is SGHAT and CDR2 is FQNNGV. The CDR3 runs 14 residues. Concerning this clonotype itself: The antigen is not known.

Study-wide findings and caveats: For several donors, the dominant NKG2C+ clonotypes made up about 1.0-7.5% of their CD8+ T cells.

5'RACE template switching with UMIs generated TCR beta cDNA. TCRdb reanalyzed the 5' RACE reads, giving one entry per CDR3 protein sequence and no DNA. The listing records a few hundred thousand distinct CDR3 sequences. The receptor was isolated from a man aged 18 to 69 in good health. The specimen sequenced was blood T cells: a sorted CD56 or NKG2C T cell subset, CD4+ or CD8+ T cells, or bulk PBMC T cells (not recorded which). The chain recombines TRBV11-2 with TRBJ1-3. The CDR3 region is CASSLGISGNTIYF. Full variable domain (missing parts from reference TRBV11-2 and TRBJ1-3): EAGVAQSPRYKIIEKRQSVAFWCNPISGHATLYWYQQILGQGPKLLIQFQNNGVVDDSQLPKDRFSAERLKGVDSTLKIQPAKLEDSAVYLCASSLGISGNTIYFGEGSWLTVV.